These 25 T cell receptor beta chains share one sample of origin, sequenced in a study of T cell clones after liver transplantation. Method: immunoSEQ multiplex PCR; TCRdb's copy keeps in-frame clones and lacks some. The sample holds 16,000 or so clones; 80% to 90% are singletons and the top ten take 10% to 15%. The source material was CD8+ T cells from blood, sampled 45 to 46 months after liver transplant. These receptors all come from a human patient who received a liver transplant. These T cells may partly come from the graft donor.

V usage is TRBV28 and J usage is TRBJ1-3; D is perhaps TRBD1 (6 bases). The CDR3 runs 15 residues. Trimming shortened V by 3 bases and J by 0 bases, and 9 bases separated the two germline ends. In germline, CDR1 is MDHEN, CDR2 SYDVKM. CDR3 loop: CASSFRGHSGNTIYF. The CDR3 nucleotides are TGTGCCAGCAGTTTCCGGGGACACTCTGGAAACACCATATATTTT.

The genes are TRBV11-2 and TRBJ2-1; 10 nucleotides match TRBD2. This CDR3 contains 16 residues. Germline assignment: CDR1 SGHAT and CDR2 FQNNGV. V lost 5 bases to trimming and J lost 6 bases; unmatched junction nucleotides: 10. The CDR3 here is CASSPIVAGGPNEQFF. CDR3 DNA: TGTGCCAGCAGCCCGATCGTAGCGGGAGGACCCAATGAGCAGTTCTTC.

V is TRBV6-5 and J is TRBJ2-1; TRBD2 agrees at 8 bases. CDR3 size: 14 residues. Germline trimming cut 5 bases from V and 6 bases from J; bases unmatched to any gene: 6. CDR1 is MNHEY and CDR2 is SVGAGI in the germline V gene. This chain's CDR3 is CASSPLTSGNEQFF. The CDR3 region has the DNA TGTGCCAGCAGTCCGCTCACTAGCGGCAATGAGCAGTTCTTC.

The rearrangement uses TRBV4-3 and TRBJ2-3; TRBD1 matches 12 bases. The CDR3 length is 19 residues. Germline values: CDR1 LGHNA, CDR2 YSLEER. Trimming cost V 2 bases and J 3 bases; bases outside gene matches: 12. The CDR3, as DNA: TGCGCCAGCAGCCAACATATAACCGGGACAGGGGGCCTAACAGATACGCAGTATTTT. It is translated as CASSQHITGTGGLTDTQYF.

V usage is TRBV19 and J usage is TRBJ2-1; 13 nucleotides line up with TRBD2. CDR3 length: 18 amino acids. V was pared by 5 bases and J by 0 bases, with 7 bases of the junction left unmatched. In germline, CDR1 is LNHDA, CDR2 SQIVND (reference sequence). The CDR3 reads CASSWTSGRGASYNEQFF. The CDR3 nucleotides are TGTGCCAGTAGTTGGACTAGCGGGAGAGGGGCCTCCTACAATGAGCAGTTCTTC.

This rearrangement joins TRBV30 to TRBJ1-1; a possible D gene is TRBD1 (6 bases). CDR3 length equals 13 residues. V was cut by 3 bases and J by 4 bases, with 12 bases left in between. Per germline, CDR1 GTSNPN and CDR2 SVGIG (reference sequence). The CDR3 loop is CAWSTGYLTEAFF. Written as DNA, the CDR3 is TGTGCCTGGAGCACAGGGTATCTCACTGAAGCTTTCTTT.

This CDR3 reads CASSQPDGYGNTIYF. The CDR3 region has the DNA TGCGCCAGCAGCCAACCCGACGGGTATGGAAACACCATATATTTT. The J gene is TRBJ1-3, the V gene TRBV4-1; D is uncertain. V lost 2 bases to trimming and J lost 3 bases, with 11 bases between them. Germline assignment: CDR1 MGHRA and CDR2 YSYEKL. CDR3 length: 15 amino acids.

The V call is TRBV5-1, the J call TRBJ2-3; 12 nucleotides agree with TRBD2. Germline V CDR1 and CDR2: SGHRS, YFSETQ. V dropped 3 bases and J dropped 1; count of bases not matched to a gene: 9. The CDR3 consists of 18 residues. CDR3 DNA sequence: TGCGCCAGCAGCTCACCTAGCGGGAGGGTCCTGGGCACAGATACGCAGTATTTT. Amino acids: CASSSPSGRVLGTDTQYF. Supplemented by reference TRBV5-1 and TRBJ2-3, the full variable domain reads KAGVTQTPRYLIKTRGQQVTLSCSPISGHRSVSWYQQTPGQGLQFLFEYFSETQRNKGNFPGRFSGRQFSNSRSEMNVSTLELGDSALYLCASSSPSGRVLGTDTQYFGPGTRLTVL.

The chain couples TRBV10-3 to TRBJ1-1; D remains unclear. This CDR3 spans 13 amino acids. With 6 bases removed from V and 1 base from J, the gap between germline ends came to 9 bases. In germline, CDR1 is ENHRY, CDR2 SYGVKD. The CDR3 DNA reads TGTGCCATCAGCGGGTTCGGGAACACTGAAGCTTTCTTT. It yields the protein CAISGFGNTEAFF.

The V gene is TRBV19, the J gene TRBJ1-2; D ambiguous. V lost 3 bases to trimming and J lost 4 bases, with 6 bases between them. This CDR3 comprises 12 residues. Germline CDR1 reads LNHDA; CDR2 reads SQIVND (reference sequence). The CDR3 sequence is CASSIDGYGYTF. The CDR3 DNA sequence: TGTGCCAGTAGTATTGACGGCTATGGCTACACCTTC.

V is TRBV5-1 and J is TRBJ2-7, with 9 positions matching TRBD1. This CDR3 comprises 13 residues. The germline V gene encodes CDR1 SGHRS and CDR2 YFSETQ. After removal of 4 bases from V and 5 bases from J, the junction contained 4 bases not matched to a gene. As DNA, the CDR3 is TGCGCCAGCAGCCTGGGACAGGGCCACGAGCAGTACTTC. It yields the protein CASSLGQGHEQYF.

In this sample, this clone turned up once. V usage is TRBV14 and J usage is TRBJ1-1; weak D call: TRBD1 (6 bases). V was cut by 4 bases and J by 8 bases, with 11 bases left in between. The CDR3 runs 12 residues. CDR1 and CDR2 from the germline V gene are SGHDN and FVKESK. The CDR3 region is CASSLVGGEAFF. The CDR3 nucleotides read TGTGCCAGCAGCCTAGTCGGGGGCGAAGCTTTCTTT. Variable domain in full (rest from reference TRBV14 and TRBJ1-1): EAGVTQFPSHSVIEKGQTVTLRCDPISGHDNLYWYRRVMGKEIKFLLHFVKESKQDESGMPNNRFLAERTGGTYSTLKVQPAELEDSGVYFCASSLVGGEAFFGQGTRLTVV.

This chain connects TRBV6-1 to TRBJ1-1; 10 nucleotides line up with TRBD1. J was trimmed by 11 bases and V by 5 bases; bases with no gene match: 11. The CDR3 consists of 14 residues. The germline V gene encodes CDR1 MNHNS and CDR2 SASEGT. CDR3 bases: TGTGCCAGCAGTAAAGTGATCCGGGACAGGGGTGCTTTCTTT. This encodes CASSKVIRDRGAFF.

This chain joins TRBV19 and TRBJ1-1, with TRBD1 matching 8 bases. Germline V CDR1 and CDR2: LNHDA, SQIVND (reference sequence). The CDR3 runs 16 residues. With V trimmed by 5 bases and J by 3 bases, 11 bases remained unmatched. The CDR3 is CASSPLSGGSDTEAFF. The DNA for the CDR3 is TGTGCCAGTAGTCCGCTATCAGGGGGCTCGGACACTGAAGCTTTCTTT.

For the CDR3, the DNA is TGTGCCAGCAGCTTAGGGGAGGGACTAGCGGGAGCGGGTAAAGCAACTGAGCAGTTCTTC. It encodes CASSLGEGLAGAGKATEQFF. The rearrangement uses TRBV7-6 and TRBJ2-1; 14 bases map to TRBD2. The germline gives CDR1 SGHVS, CDR2 FNYEAQ. V trimming: 1 base; J trimming: 9 bases; junction bases outside the gene matches: 17. The length of the CDR3 is 20 residues.

J is TRBJ2-7 and V is TRBV28; 9 bases agree with TRBD1. Unmatched junction bases numbered 5, after V lost 6 bases and J lost 2 bases. Per germline, CDR1 MDHEN and CDR2 SYDVKM. The CDR3 sequence is 14 residues long. The chain's CDR3 is CASRETGGTYEQYF. The CDR3 coding sequence is TGTGCCAGCAGGGAGACAGGGGGGACCTACGAGCAGTACTTC.

The V gene is TRBV19, the J gene TRBJ2-7; TRBD1 matches at 8 bases. Germline trimming cut 3 bases from V and 0 bases from J; bases unmatched to any gene: 7. The CDR3 loop spans 16 amino acids. Germline V gene lookup returns CDR1 LNHDA and CDR2 SQIVND (reference sequence). The CDR3, as DNA: TGTGCCAGTAGTATCGACAGGGGCTTAAGCTCCTACGAGCAGTACTTC. Translating it yields CASSIDRGLSSYEQYF.

The rearrangement uses TRBV30 and TRBJ1-4, with D tentatively TRBD1 (6 bases). Trimming took 4 bases from V and 8 from J, leaving 17 bases between them. The germline V gene has CDR1 GTSNPN and CDR2 SVGIG (reference sequence). This CDR3 comprises 14 residues. CDR3 coding DNA: TGTGCCTGGACCCAAGGGGGGGCTCAAGAAAAACTGTTTTTT. Protein sequence: CAWTQGGAQEKLFF.

The chain links TRBV6-6 to TRBJ2-5; a possible D gene is TRBD2 (5 bases). There are 16 residues in the CDR3. Between the trimmed V and J ends, which lost 4 bases and 2 bases, there was a span of 17 bases. Germline V gene sequence: CDR1 MNHNY, CDR2 SVGAGI (reference sequence). CDR3 region: CASSWPGVDMQETQYF. In DNA, the CDR3 is TGTGCCAGCAGTTGGCCCGGGGTGGATATGCAAGAGACCCAGTACTTC.

Remarks on this clone: A junction boundary mismatches the germline segment, possibly from a read error. V and J are TRBV5-6 and TRBJ2-2, with 7 bases lining up with TRBD2. In germline, CDR1 is SGHDT, CDR2 YYEEEE. The CDR3 is 14 amino acids. The CDR3 region has the DNA TGTGCCAGCAGCCCAGCGGGGATCACCTGGGAGCTGTTTTTT. Protein: CASSPAGITWELFF.

This rearrangement joins TRBV28 to TRBJ2-7; 8 nucleotides align to TRBD2. V lost 6 bases and J lost 3; bases outside the gene matches: 7. The CDR3 covers 14 residues. The germline CDR1 and CDR2 sequences are MDHEN and SYDVKM. Here the CDR3 DNA reads TGTGCCAGCAGCGAGCTCGGGACTAGCTACGAGCAGTACTTC. This encodes CASSELGTSYEQYF. The complete variable domain, with remaining parts taken from reference TRBV28 and TRBJ2-7, reads DVKVTQSSRYLVKRTGEKVFLECVQDMDHENMFWYRQDPGLGLRLIYFSYDVKMKEKGDIPEGYSVSREKKERFSLILESASTNQTSMYLCASSELGTSYEQYFGPGTRLTVT.

The V and J genes are TRBV13 and TRBJ2-7; D remains unclear. V was pared by 0 bases and J by 3 bases, with 9 bases between. This CDR3 has 14 amino acids. CDR1 PRHDT and CDR2 FYEKMQ come from the germline V gene (reference sequence). CDR3 residues: CASSLGRGVYEQYF. As DNA, the CDR3 is TGTGCCAGCAGCTTAGGCCGTGGGGTCTACGAGCAGTACTTC.

CDR3 nucleotides: TGTGCCAGCAGCGTGAACATCCAGAGAGAAGCTTTCTTT. This sequence encodes CASSVNIQREAFF. This chain links TRBV9 with TRBJ1-1; D unclear. The length of the CDR3 is 13 residues. The germline CDR1 and CDR2 sequences are SGDLS and YYNGEE. V was shortened by 2 bases and J by 8 bases, with 13 bases between the two germline ends.

This chain connects TRBV10-3 to TRBJ2-7, with TRBD2 as a possible D gene (7 bases). The ends were cut back, 6 bases at V and 4 bases at J, with 16 bases in the middle. CDR1 and CDR2 (germline): ENHRY, SYGVKD. The CDR3 consists of 14 residues. CDR3 sequence (DNA): TGTGCCATCAGCCAAGCGGGGAGGGGGTACGAGCAGTACTTC. This gives the protein CAISQAGRGYEQYF.

The rearrangement links TRBV7-2 to TRBJ2-7, with 8 bases identical to TRBD2. The trim removed 4 bases at V and 3 bases at J, leaving 5 bases unmatched. Per germline, CDR1 SGHTA and CDR2 FQGNSA. The length of the CDR3 is 14 residues. The CDR3 coding sequence is TGTGCCAGCAGCTATAGCGGGATTGACTACGAGCAGTACTTC. It yields the protein CASSYSGIDYEQYF.